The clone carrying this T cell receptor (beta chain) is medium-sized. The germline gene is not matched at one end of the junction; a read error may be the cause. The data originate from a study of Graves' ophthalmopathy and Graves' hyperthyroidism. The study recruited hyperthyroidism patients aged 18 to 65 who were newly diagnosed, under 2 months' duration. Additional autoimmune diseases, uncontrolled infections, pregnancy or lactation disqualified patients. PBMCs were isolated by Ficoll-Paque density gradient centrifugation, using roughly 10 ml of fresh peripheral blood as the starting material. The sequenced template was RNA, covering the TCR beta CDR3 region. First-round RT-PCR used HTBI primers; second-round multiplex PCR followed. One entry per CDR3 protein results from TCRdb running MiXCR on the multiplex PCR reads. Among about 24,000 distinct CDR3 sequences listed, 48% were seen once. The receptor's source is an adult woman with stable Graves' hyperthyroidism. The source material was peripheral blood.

Here the CDR3 reads CASNELAGLNEQFF. In nucleotides, the CDR3 is TGTGCCAGCAATGAACTAGCGGGACTCAATGAGCAGTTCTTC. The J gene is TRBJ2-1, the V gene TRBV2, with 10 bases fitting TRBD2. Germline-derived CDR1 and CDR2 are SNHLY and FYNNEI. The CDR3 runs 14 residues.